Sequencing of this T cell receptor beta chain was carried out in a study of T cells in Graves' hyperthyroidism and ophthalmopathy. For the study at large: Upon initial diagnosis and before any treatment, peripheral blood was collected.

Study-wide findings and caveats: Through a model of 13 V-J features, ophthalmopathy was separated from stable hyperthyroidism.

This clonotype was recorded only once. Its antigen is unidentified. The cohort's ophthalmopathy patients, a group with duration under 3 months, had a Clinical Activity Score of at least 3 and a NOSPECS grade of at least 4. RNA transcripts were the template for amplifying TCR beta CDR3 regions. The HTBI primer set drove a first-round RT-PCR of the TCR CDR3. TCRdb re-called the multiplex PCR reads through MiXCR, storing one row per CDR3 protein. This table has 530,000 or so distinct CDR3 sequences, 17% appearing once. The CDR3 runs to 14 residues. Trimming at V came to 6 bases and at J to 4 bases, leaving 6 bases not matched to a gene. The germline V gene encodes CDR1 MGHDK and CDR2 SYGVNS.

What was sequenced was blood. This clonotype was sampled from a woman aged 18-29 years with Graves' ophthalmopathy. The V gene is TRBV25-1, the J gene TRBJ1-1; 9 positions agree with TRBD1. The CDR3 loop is CASRDPGQGTEAFF. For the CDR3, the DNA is TGTGCCAGCAGGGACCCGGGACAGGGCACTGAAGCTTTCTTT. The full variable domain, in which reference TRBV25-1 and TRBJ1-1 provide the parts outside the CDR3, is EADIYQTPRYLVIGTGKKITLECSQTMGHDKMYWYQQDPGMELHLIHYSYGVNSTEKGDLSSESTVSRIRTEHFPLTLESARPSHTSQYLCASRDPGQGTEAFFGQGTRLTVV.